This T cell receptor (beta chain) was recorded in a study of graft-versus-host responses after intestinal transplantation. Study information: Multivisceral, liver-intestinal, or isolated intestinal transplants were performed in recipients. All recipients got anti-thymocyte globulin induction, then tacrolimus and steroids for about 3 years.

Assay: immunoSEQ multiplex PCR; the TCRdb copy retains only in-frame clones and omits some. The table lists 90,000 to 95,000 clones, over 85% of them singletons. This CDR3 is 13 amino acids long. Germline CDR1 MDHEN, CDR2 SYDVKM. Trimming cost V 4 bases and J 9 bases, with 10 bases left between them. Study outcomes and limitations: Maximum circulating GvH clone levels tracked with early post-transplant HvG decreases.

As concerns this clone: Its antigen is currently unknown.

This TCR came from a human donor who received an intestinal transplant. Sequences were derived from unstimulated CD8+ T cells sorted from spleen or lymph node cells, sampled before intestinal transplant. J is TRBJ1-6 and V is TRBV28; D is undetermined. The DNA of the CDR3 is TGTGCCAGCAGTTCAACTCTAGGTTCACCCCTCCACTTT. The encoded protein is CASSSTLGSPLHF.